This TCR beta chain was obtained from a study of shared clonotypes between healthy human individuals. Regarding the study as a whole: Non-shared clonotypes had lower generation probabilities than clonotypes shared by all four sorted-subset donors.

The V segment lost 5 bases and the J segment 6 bases; nucleotides outside the gene matches: 8. This CDR3 is 15 amino acids long. Germline V lookup: CDR1 SEHNR, CDR2 FQNEAQ (reference sequence). Selected positively for CCR7 and CD45RO-negative, naive CD8 cells excluded terminally differentiated effector memory CD45RA+ cells. Each of the donors was a healthy adult who was HIV-negative and had not had a recent acute infection or vaccination. For every subset, genomic DNA was evenly distributed across several immunoSEQ plates. Sequenced by immunoSEQ multiplex PCR; TCRdb stores in-frame clones only, minus some. The sample records about 2.1 million clones, 80% to 95% being singletons. For this clone: Its antigen is not known.

J is TRBJ2-1 and V is TRBV7-9; 9 bases map to TRBD2. The sequencing sample was made of naive CD8+ T cells from PBMCs. This receptor was taken from a man aged 18 to 29 in good health. Some clones in this sample may be carry-over from other donors' samples. In DNA form, the CDR3 reads TGTGCCAGCAGCGCTGCCGGGACTAGCTCCAATGAGCAGTTCTTC. Its protein product is CASSAAGTSSNEQFF.